These 24 T cell receptor beta chains were all obtained from the same sample, sequenced in a study of blood T cell repertoires in COVID-19. Profiled with immunoSEQ multiplex PCR; TCRdb holds only in-frame clones, not every one. Of 200,000 to 250,000 clones in the sample, more than 85% are singletons; the top ten hold about 7.1%. The sequenced sample was peripheral blood. The receptors were gathered from a woman between 65 and 79 years old with active or convalescent COVID-19.

CDR3 bases: TGTGCCAGCAGCCAGGGATATGGAAACACCATATATTTT. It translates to CASSQGYGNTIYF. J is TRBJ1-3 and V is TRBV2; tentatively, D is TRBD1 (5 bases). Germline CDR1 and CDR2: SNHLY and FYNNEI. Trimming shortened V by 6 bases and J by 3 bases, and 9 bases separated the two germline ends. The CDR3 spans 13 residues.

The genes are TRBV10-1 and TRBJ1-6; no reliable D call. The V gene's germline CDR1 is WNHNN and CDR2 SYGVQD (reference sequence). This CDR3 comprises 13 residues. The V gene lost 6 bases and the J gene lost 6 bases, with 9 bases spanning the gap. Written as DNA, the CDR3 is TGCGCCAGCAGAGGAGGGTCTAATTCACCCCTCCACTTT. This sequence encodes CASRGGSNSPLHF.

The rearrangement links TRBV10-3 to TRBJ2-1, with unresolved D. The CDR3 spans 11 residues. V gave up 0 bases and J gave up 9 bases, with 3 bases separating them. The germline CDR1 and CDR2 sequences are ENHRY and SYGVKD. CDR3 DNA sequence: TGTGCCATCAGTGAGTCTATTGAGCAGTTCTTC. This codes for CAISESIEQFF.

The V gene is TRBV24-1, the J gene TRBJ1-2; D is ambiguous. Trimming took off 4 bases at V and 0 bases at J, with 5 bases between the two ends. The CDR3 spans 13 residues. Germline CDR1 KGHDR, CDR2 SFDVKD. The DNA for the CDR3 is TGTGCCACCAGTGAACATTCTAACTATGGCTACACCTTC. Protein sequence: CATSEHSNYGYTF.

The count of this clone is one. V usage is TRBV5-1 and J usage is TRBJ2-7; 9 nucleotides match TRBD1. Trimming took 4 bases from V and 2 from J; bases not matched to a gene: 7. CDR3 length: 15 residues. Germline lookup yields CDR1 SGHRS and CDR2 YFSETQ. As DNA, the CDR3 is TGCGCCAGCAGCGAAACCGGGACAGGGCCCTACGAGCAGTACTTC. This gives the protein CASSETGTGPYEQYF.

This rearrangement joins TRBV14 to TRBJ2-5; 8 positions match TRBD1. The germline gives CDR1 SGHDN, CDR2 FVKESK. The CDR3 sequence is 13 residues long. The trim removed 4 bases at V and 4 bases at J, leaving 2 bases unmatched. CDR3 coding DNA: TGTGCCAGCAGCCGGACAGGGCGAGAGACCCAGTACTTC. Translating it yields CASSRTGRETQYF.

V usage is TRBV4-1 and J usage is TRBJ2-1; 10 bases are a match to TRBD2. Trimming removed 5 bases from V and 9 bases from J; junction bases left unmatched: 10. Germline V CDR1 and CDR2: MGHRA, YSYEKL. The CDR3 consists of 15 residues. CDR3 coding DNA: TGCGCCAGCAGCGACGGTCTAGCGGGGGTGAGTGAGCAGTTCTTC. This gives the protein CASSDGLAGVSEQFF.

This clone has only a few counts. This chain uses TRBV6-6 with TRBJ1-5, with D tentatively TRBD1 (5 bases). V lost 6 bases and J lost 3, with 15 bases in between. Germline values: CDR1 MNHNY, CDR2 SVGAGI (reference sequence). This CDR3 has 15 residues. The CDR3 DNA reads TGTGCCAGCAGCAAACCTCAGGGATCCAATCAGCCCCAGCATTTT. It encodes CASSKPQGSNQPQHF.

The chain couples TRBV6-2 or TRBV6-3 to TRBJ1-1; tentative D call: TRBD1 (6 bases). This CDR3 comprises 12 residues. Per germline, CDR1 MNHEY and CDR2 SVGEGT. V gave up 2 bases and J gave up 6 bases, with 7 bases separating them. The CDR3 protein is CASSYTGPEAFF. The CDR3 DNA follows: TGTGCCAGCAGTTACACAGGGCCTGAAGCTTTCTTT.

The chain carries TRBV7-6 and TRBJ2-2; 7 positions agree with TRBD2. The CDR3 runs to 18 residues. The junction had 13 bases not matched to a gene; V was cut back by 4 bases and J by 2 bases. Germline V gene sequence: CDR1 SGHVS, CDR2 FNYEAQ. CDR3 residues: CASSWEGNLLVNTGELFF. The CDR3 nucleotides are TGTGCCAGCAGCTGGGAGGGGAATCTGCTTGTTAACACCGGGGAGCTGTTTTTT.

The chain carries TRBV6-2 or TRBV6-3 and TRBJ1-6; weak D call: TRBD1 (5 bases). V lost 0 bases to trimming and J lost 6 bases, with 9 bases between them. CDR3 size: 15 residues. Germline V gene sequence: CDR1 MNHEY, CDR2 SVGEGT. The CDR3 nucleotides read TGTGCCAGCAGTTACTCGCAGGGAGGTAATTCACCCCTCCACTTT. Translation: CASSYSQGGNSPLHF.

Concerning this clone: This CDR3 is also generated by other DNA sequences in the sample. The chain recombines TRBV6-5 with TRBJ1-5; 10 nucleotides align to TRBD1. CDR3 length equals 14 residues. CDR1 and CDR2 from the germline V gene are MNHEY and SVGAGI. The V and J ends lost 6 bases and 5 bases, in that order; junction bases with no gene match: 4. The CDR3 nucleotides read TGTGCCAGCAGCTGGACAGGGGGAGATCAGCCCCAGCATTTT. Amino acid sequence: CASSWTGGDQPQHF.

The chain links TRBV9 to TRBJ2-5; 8 nucleotides agree with TRBD2. The CDR3 is 16 residues long. The V gene end was trimmed by 0 bases and the J gene end by 4 bases; junction bases not matched to a gene: 8. The germline CDR1 and CDR2 sequences are SGDLS and YYNGEE. The CDR3 nucleotides read TGTGCCAGCAGCGTAGGGAGCGGGGGAGGGAGAGAGACCCAGTACTTC. Protein: CASSVGSGGGRETQYF.

The chain uses TRBV28 and TRBJ2-2; perhaps TRBD1 as D (6 bases). Trimming took off 2 bases at V and 8 bases at J, with 12 bases between the two ends. This CDR3 spans 14 amino acids. The germline V gene has CDR1 MDHEN and CDR2 SYDVKM. CDR3 sequence (DNA): TGTGCCAGCAGTTTACAGGGGTTCGGGGGGGAGCTGTTTTTT. Translation: CASSLQGFGGELFF.

This clone was detected only once. V and J are TRBV10-3 and TRBJ2-1; tentative D call: TRBD1 (5 bases). The CDR3 spans 15 residues. Per the germline V gene, CDR1 is ENHRY and CDR2 is SYGVKD. Deletions cut 7 bases from V and 1 base from J, with 14 bases between. CDR3 amino acids: CAINGAGNSYNEQFF. In nucleotides, the CDR3 is TGTGCCATCAATGGGGCAGGGAATTCCTACAATGAGCAGTTCTTC.

The chain combines TRBV4-1 with TRBJ2-7, with 7 bases lining up with TRBD2. The germline gives CDR1 MGHRA, CDR2 YSYEKL. The CDR3 is 16 amino acids. V was pared by 0 bases and J by 7 bases, with 12 bases of the junction left unmatched. The CDR3 is CASSQDRASGTGEQYF. CDR3 in DNA: TGCGCCAGCAGCCAAGATCGGGCTAGCGGAACGGGGGAGCAGTACTTC.

The CDR3 loop is CSARVQETQYF. The CDR3 DNA reads TGCAGTGCTAGAGTTCAGGAGACCCAGTACTTC. V is TRBV20-1 and J is TRBJ2-5; no firm D call. The germline V gene has CDR1 DFQATT and CDR2 SNEGSKA (reference sequence). Trimming removed 1 base from V and 5 bases from J, with 5 bases in between. The CDR3 length is 11 residues.

This clone was counted a single time. The chain joins TRBV2 to TRBJ1-1, with 7 bases identical to TRBD1. The germline V gene has CDR1 SNHLY and CDR2 FYNNEI. The V segment lost 7 bases and the J segment 5 bases; nucleotides outside the gene matches: 16. The CDR3 is 16 residues long. The CDR3, as DNA: TGTGCCAGCACCCTCCCTGTACAGGGGACCTCGACTGAAGCTTTCTTT. Protein: CASTLPVQGTSTEAFF.

This clone was seen only once. This chain joins TRBV12-3 or TRBV12-4 and TRBJ2-5, with 8 nucleotides matching TRBD1. J was trimmed by 3 bases and V by 4 bases; bases with no gene match: 1. The CDR3 extends over 13 amino acids. The CDR3 is CASSWTGKETQYF. CDR3 DNA sequence: TGTGCCAGCAGTTGGACAGGGAAAGAGACCCAGTACTTC.

The rearrangement links TRBV7-6 to TRBJ1-6; 8 bases fit TRBD1. Trimming removed 3 bases from V and 9 bases from J; junction bases left unmatched: 10. Germline V CDR1 and CDR2: SGHVS, FNYEAQ. The length of the CDR3 is 16 residues. The CDR3 nucleotides read TGTGCCAGCAGCTTCTCCGGGACAGGAGAAGGTTCACCCCTCCACTTT. Residues: CASSFSGTGEGSPLHF. The full variable domain, with the rest looked up from reference TRBV7-6 and TRBJ1-6, is GAGVSQSPRYKVTKRGQDVALRCDPISGHVSLYWYRQALGQGPEFLTYFNYEAQQDKSGLPNDRFSAERPEGSISTLTIQRTEQRDSAMYRCASSFSGTGEGSPLHFGNGTRLTVT.

V is TRBV29-1 and J is TRBJ1-2, with D uncertain. CDR3 size: 13 residues. Germline V gene sequence: CDR1 SQVTM, CDR2 ANQGSEA. Trimming removed 5 bases from V and 5 bases from J, with 15 bases in between. CDR3 loop: CSVSSWREYGYTF. As DNA, the CDR3 is TGCAGCGTTAGCTCGTGGAGGGAATATGGCTACACCTTC.

V and J are TRBV5-1 and TRBJ2-7; possibly TRBD1 for D (6 bases). V was shortened by 2 bases and J by 6 bases, with 15 bases between the two germline ends. Looked up from germline, CDR1 is SGHRS and CDR2 is YFSETQ. This CDR3 region has 14 residues. The chain's CDR3 is CASSFGTGTSEQYF. CDR3 nucleotides: TGCGCCAGCAGCTTCGGAACAGGGACCAGCGAGCAGTACTTC.

This clone was detected only a few times. The J gene is TRBJ1-3, the V gene TRBV5-6; no reliable D call. Trimming cost V 4 bases and J 0 bases, with 11 bases left between them. The length of the CDR3 is 15 residues. Germline assignment: CDR1 SGHDT and CDR2 YYEEEE. Here the CDR3 reads CASSQEVGSGNTIYF. The CDR3 nucleotides are TGTGCCAGCAGCCAAGAGGTGGGCTCTGGAAACACCATATATTTT.

This chain uses TRBV5-1 with TRBJ1-2; D is uncertain. V lost 4 bases, J lost 8 bases, and 18 bases lay in between. Germline V CDR1 and CDR2: SGHRS, YFSETQ. This CDR3 region has 14 residues. The CDR3 DNA reads as TGCGCCAGCAGCCCAGGAGAGGGAATTGGGGGCTACACCTTC. It specifies CASSPGEGIGGYTF.